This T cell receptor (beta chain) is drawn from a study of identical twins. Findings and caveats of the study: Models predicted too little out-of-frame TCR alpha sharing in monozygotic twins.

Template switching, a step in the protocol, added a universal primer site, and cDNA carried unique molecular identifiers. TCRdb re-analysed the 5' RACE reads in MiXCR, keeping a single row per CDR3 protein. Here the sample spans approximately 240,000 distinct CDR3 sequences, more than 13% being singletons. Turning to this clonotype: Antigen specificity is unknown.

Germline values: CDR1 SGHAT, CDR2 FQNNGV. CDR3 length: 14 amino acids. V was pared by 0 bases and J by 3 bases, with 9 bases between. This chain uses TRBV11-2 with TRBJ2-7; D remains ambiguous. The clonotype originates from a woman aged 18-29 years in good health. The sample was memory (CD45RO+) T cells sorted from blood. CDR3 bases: TGTGCCAGCAGCTTAGATGTTGTTGGCTACGAGCAGTACTTC. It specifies CASSLDVVGYEQYF.